The next 22 T cell receptor beta chains were all read from a single sample in a study of blood T cell repertoires in COVID-19. Data came from immunoSEQ multiplex PCR; TCRdb stores just in-frame clones and leaves some out. Of about 140,000 clones listed, 80% to 90% were seen once; the top ten hold about 3.4%. The source material was PBMCs or T cells enriched from blood (not recorded which). The receptors come from a woman between 50 and 59 years old with acute COVID-19.

The chain is built from TRBV18 and TRBJ1-4; TRBD1 matches at 9 bases. Germline loops: CDR1 KGHSH, CDR2 LQKENI. The CDR3 contains 18 residues. V lost 4 bases, J lost 6 bases, and 15 bases stayed unmatched. CDR3 region: CASSLQQRPRDRDEKLFF. As DNA, the CDR3 is TGTGCCAGCTCACTCCAACAGCGACCGCGGGACAGGGATGAAAAACTGTTTTTT.

J is TRBJ2-2 and V is TRBV11-2, with a tentative D call TRBD2 (6 bases). The V end lost 11 bases, the J end lost 5 bases, and 15 bases lay between the germline ends. This CDR3 has 13 amino acids. Germline assignment: CDR1 SGHAT and CDR2 FQNNGV. CDR3 sequence reads: CAAIGAGTGELFF. As DNA, the CDR3 is TGTGCCGCAATAGGGGCGGGGACCGGGGAGCTGTTTTTT.

The genes are TRBV19 and TRBJ2-3, with TRBD2 matching over 11 bases. Germline CDR1 and CDR2: LNHDA and SQIVND (reference sequence). V gave up 4 bases and J gave up 6 bases; unmatched junction bases: 12. The length of the CDR3 is 17 residues. The CDR3: CASSSPGLAAGGDTQYF. The DNA of the CDR3 is TGTGCCAGTAGTAGCCCGGGACTAGCGGCCGGGGGTGATACGCAGTATTTT.

The chain uses TRBV29-1 and TRBJ2-1; 11 nucleotides align to TRBD2. Germline CDR1 SQVTM, CDR2 ANQGSEA. V gave up 6 bases and J gave up 9 bases; unmatched junction bases: 13. The CDR3 is 15 residues long. In DNA form, the CDR3 reads TGCAGCGTCGCCGAAGGGACTAGCGGACAAGGTGAGCAGTTCTTC. Amino acid sequence: CSVAEGTSGQGEQFF.

The genes are TRBV7-2 and TRBJ1-4; the D is unclear. CDR1 SGHTA and CDR2 FQGNSA come from the germline V gene. CDR3 length equals 15 residues. V shed 5 bases and J shed 7 bases, with 17 bases lying between them. The CDR3 bases are TGTGCCAGCAGCCTTACGTCCACGGGGTCTGAAAAACTGTTTTTT. Translating gives CASSLTSTGSEKLFF. The whole variable domain, filled in from reference TRBV7-2 and TRBJ1-4, reads GAGVSQSPSNKVTEKGKDVELRCDPISGHTALYWYRQSLGQGLEFLIYFQGNSAPDKSGLPSDRFSAERTGGSVSTLTIQRTQQEDSAVYLCASSLTSTGSEKLFFGSGTQLSVL.

The CDR3 loop is CASSLPPGSPLHF. The CDR3 region has the DNA TGTGCCAGCAGTCTCCCCCCGGGTTCACCCCTCCACTTT. This chain joins TRBV12-3 or TRBV12-4 and TRBJ1-6; the D is unclear. V dropped 5 bases and J dropped 9 bases, with 11 bases sitting between them. CDR3 size: 13 residues.

The V call is TRBV29-1, the J call TRBJ2-2; 7 positions match TRBD1. The CDR3 totals 13 residues. Germline CDR1 SQVTM, CDR2 ANQGSEA. The ends lost 3 bases at V and 7 bases at J; junction bases unmatched: 5. Here the CDR3 DNA reads TGCAGCGTTGAGACAGGGCGGAGCGGGGAGCTGTTTTTT. It yields the protein CSVETGRSGELFF.

This clone was detected only a few times. The gene calls are TRBV5-1 and TRBJ1-5, with 7 bases that match TRBD1. The CDR3 consists of 14 residues. The germline V gene encodes CDR1 SGHRS and CDR2 YFSETQ. Trimming at V came to 4 bases and at J to 5 bases, leaving 6 bases not matched to a gene. CDR3 loop: CASSLRGTDQPQHF. The DNA of the CDR3 is TGCGCCAGCAGCCTCCGAGGGACAGATCAGCCCCAGCATTTT.

This chain joins TRBV27 and TRBJ1-1; D gene unclear. The CDR3 is made up of 15 amino acids. In germline, CDR1 is MNHEY, CDR2 SMNVEV (reference sequence). V was cut by 4 bases and J by 4 bases, with 16 bases left in between. In DNA form, the CDR3 reads TGTGCCAGCAGTTACAGCCGGCTACGCCGCACTGAAGCTTTCTTT. Residues: CASSYSRLRRTEAFF.

The rearrangement joins TRBV2 to TRBJ2-1; 8 bases fit TRBD2. Germline assignment: CDR1 SNHLY and CDR2 FYNNEI. The CDR3 covers 15 residues. V shed 8 bases, J shed 6 bases, and the junction held 12 bases outside the gene matches. The CDR3 loop is CASSLTSAFANEQFF. CDR3 nucleotides: TGTGCCAGCTCGCTGACTAGCGCTTTTGCCAATGAGCAGTTCTTC.

The V call is TRBV18, the J call TRBJ1-6; D perhaps matches TRBD1 (5 bases). Germline V gene lookup returns CDR1 KGHSH and CDR2 LQKENI. V was clipped by 3 bases and J by 6 bases, with 15 bases between them. The CDR3 is 16 residues long. For the CDR3, the DNA is TGTGCCAGCTCACCCTACGGGACCGGGGGTAATTCACCCCTCCACTTT. As protein: CASSPYGTGGNSPLHF.

The chain links TRBV3-1 (or the pseudogene TRBV3-2) to TRBJ2-1, with D unresolved. CDR3 length: 15 amino acids. V was shortened by 4 bases and J by 0 bases, with 10 bases between the two germline ends. The germline gives CDR1 LGHDT, CDR2 YNNKEL (reference sequence). Here the CDR3 DNA reads TGTGCCAGCAGCCTTGACACCAGCTCCTACAATGAGCAGTTCTTC. Amino acids: CASSLDTSSYNEQFF.

This clone was picked up many times. This CDR3 reads CASSAQPKDTAFF. Written as DNA, the CDR3 is TGCGCCAGCAGTGCCCAACCGAAAGACACGGCTTTCTTT. This rearrangement joins TRBV10-2 to TRBJ1-1; D remains unclear. Trimming took off 4 bases at V and 11 bases at J, with 17 bases between the two ends. The CDR3 has 13 amino acids. Germline V gives CDR1 WSHSY, CDR2 SAAADI.

This clone turned up a few times. The chain employs TRBV19 and TRBJ1-1; no clear D gene. Per the germline V gene, CDR1 is LNHDA and CDR2 is SQIVND (reference sequence). V was clipped by 7 bases and J by 1 base, with 13 bases between them. There are 14 residues in the CDR3. DNA of the CDR3: TGTGCCAGTACCCCCGAGGTATCGAACACTGAAGCTTTCTTT. It is translated as CASTPEVSNTEAFF.

The chain carries TRBV5-4 and TRBJ2-3, with no clear D. This CDR3 region has 13 residues. Trimming shortened V by 4 bases and J by 6 bases, and 12 bases separated the two germline ends. Germline CDR1 reads SGHNT; CDR2 reads YYREEE (reference sequence). In DNA, the CDR3 is TGTGCCAGCAGCGCTGACCGGAGCGATACGCAGTATTTT. Its translation: CASSADRSDTQYF.

This chain joins TRBV29-1 and TRBJ2-7, with 10 bases identical to TRBD1. CDR1 SQVTM and CDR2 ANQGSEA come from the germline V gene. The CDR3 has 13 amino acids. Trimming cost V 7 bases and J 1 base; bases outside gene matches: 4. The CDR3 DNA reads TGCAGCGATCGGACAGGGGGTTCCTACGAGCAGTACTTC. Amino acids: CSDRTGGSYEQYF.

The gene calls are TRBV6-5 and TRBJ2-3, with TRBD2 matching over 10 bases. This CDR3 has 14 residues. CDR1 is MNHEY, CDR2 SVGAGI, per germline. V was pared by 6 bases and J by 0 bases, with 0 bases of the junction left unmatched. CDR3 DNA sequence: TGTGCCAGCAGGACTAGCGGGAGCACAGATACGCAGTATTTT. Amino acids: CASRTSGSTDTQYF.

The chain combines TRBV24-1 with TRBJ1-1; D unclear. There are 15 residues in the CDR3. V was clipped by 1 base and J by 8 bases, with 16 bases between them. In germline, CDR1 is KGHDR, CDR2 SFDVKD. CDR3 in amino acids: CATSDFRLLRFEAFF. The CDR3 DNA is TGTGCCACCAGTGATTTCCGACTTCTGCGGTTCGAAGCTTTCTTT.

The V and J genes are TRBV7-2 and TRBJ1-2, with D tentatively TRBD1 (5 bases). Trimming took off 1 base at V and 3 bases at J, with 12 bases between the two ends. This CDR3 contains 15 residues. CDR1 is SGHTA and CDR2 is FQGNSA in the germline V gene. CDR3 DNA sequence: TGTGCCAGCAGCTTAGAGCGGGGGGTCCACTATGGCTACACCTTC. Translated, it gives CASSLERGVHYGYTF.

The rearrangement joins TRBV19 to TRBJ2-5, with a weak D call TRBD2 (6 bases). V was trimmed by 5 bases and J by 4 bases, leaving 17 bases between them. The CDR3 covers 15 residues. From germline, CDR1 is LNHDA and CDR2 SQIVND (reference sequence). In nucleotides, the CDR3 is TGTGCCAGTAGTCTCCGGGGGACCGGCCGAGAGACCCAGTACTTC. It translates to CASSLRGTGRETQYF.

The chain joins TRBV9 to TRBJ2-7; unclear D gene. The V end was cut by 0 bases, the J end by 0 bases, with 7 bases between. The CDR3 is made up of 14 amino acids. Germline loops: CDR1 SGDLS, CDR2 YYNGEE. The CDR3 nucleotides read TGTGCCAGCAGCGTAGAAGCTTTCTCCTACGAGCAGTACTTC. Its protein product is CASSVEAFSYEQYF.

The chain has TRBV6-6 and TRBJ2-1; 14 bases agree with TRBD2. In germline, CDR1 is MNHNY, CDR2 SVGAGI (reference sequence). There are 18 residues in the CDR3. V shed 5 bases and J 4 bases; nucleotides not matched to a gene: 10. Here the CDR3 DNA reads TGTGCCAGCAGTCTCACGCTGACTAGCGGGAGGGGATACAATGAGCAGTTCTTC. Protein sequence: CASSLTLTSGRGYNEQFF.